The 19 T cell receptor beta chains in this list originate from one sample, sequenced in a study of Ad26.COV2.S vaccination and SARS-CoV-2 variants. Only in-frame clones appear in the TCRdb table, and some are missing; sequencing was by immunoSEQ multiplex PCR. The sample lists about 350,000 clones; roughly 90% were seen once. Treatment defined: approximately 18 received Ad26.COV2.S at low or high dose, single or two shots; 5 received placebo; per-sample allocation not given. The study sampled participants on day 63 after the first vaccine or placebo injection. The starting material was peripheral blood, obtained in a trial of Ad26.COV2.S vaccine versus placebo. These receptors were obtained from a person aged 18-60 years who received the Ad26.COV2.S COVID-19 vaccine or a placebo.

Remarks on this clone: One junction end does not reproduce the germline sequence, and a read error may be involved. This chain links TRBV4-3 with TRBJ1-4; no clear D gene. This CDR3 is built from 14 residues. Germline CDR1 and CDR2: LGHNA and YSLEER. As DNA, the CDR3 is TGCGCCAGTAGCCACAGCCGGCGAGGGGAAAAACTGTTTTTT. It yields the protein CASSHSRRGEKLFF.

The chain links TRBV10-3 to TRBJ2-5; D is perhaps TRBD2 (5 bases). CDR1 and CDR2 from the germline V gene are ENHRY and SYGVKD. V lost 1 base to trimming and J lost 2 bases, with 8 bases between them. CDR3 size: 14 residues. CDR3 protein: CAISEFRRQETQYF. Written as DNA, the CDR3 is TGTGCCATCAGTGAGTTTAGGAGGCAAGAGACCCAGTACTTC.

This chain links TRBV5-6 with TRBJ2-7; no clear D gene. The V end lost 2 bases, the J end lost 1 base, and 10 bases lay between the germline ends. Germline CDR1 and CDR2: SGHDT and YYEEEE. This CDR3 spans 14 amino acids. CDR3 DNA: TGTGCCAGCAGCTTAGGCGGAGATTCCTACGAGCAGTACTTC. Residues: CASSLGGDSYEQYF.

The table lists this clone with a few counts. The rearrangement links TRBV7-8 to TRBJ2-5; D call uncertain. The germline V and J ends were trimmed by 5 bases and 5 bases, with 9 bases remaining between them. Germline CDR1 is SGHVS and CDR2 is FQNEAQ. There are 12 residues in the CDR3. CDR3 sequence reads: CASSVLGETQYF. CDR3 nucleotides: TGTGCCAGCAGCGTTCTGGGGGAGACCCAGTACTTC.

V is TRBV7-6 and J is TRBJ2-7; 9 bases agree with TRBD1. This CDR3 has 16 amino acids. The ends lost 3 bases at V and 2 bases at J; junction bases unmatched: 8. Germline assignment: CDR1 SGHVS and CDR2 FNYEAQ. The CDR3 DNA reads TGTGCCAGCAGCTTGGGGACAGGGCGAGGGGCCTACGAGCAGTACTTC. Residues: CASSLGTGRGAYEQYF.

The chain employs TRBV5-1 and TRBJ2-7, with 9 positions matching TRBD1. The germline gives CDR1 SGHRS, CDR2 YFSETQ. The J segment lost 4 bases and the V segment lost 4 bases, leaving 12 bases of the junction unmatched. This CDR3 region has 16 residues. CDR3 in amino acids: CASSRDRVRAGYEQYF. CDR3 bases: TGCGCCAGCAGCCGGGACAGGGTTCGCGCCGGTTACGAGCAGTACTTC. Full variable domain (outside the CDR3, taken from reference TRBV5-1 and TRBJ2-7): KAGVTQTPRYLIKTRGQQVTLSCSPISGHRSVSWYQQTPGQGLQFLFEYFSETQRNKGNFPGRFSGRQFSNSRSEMNVSTLELGDSALYLCASSRDRVRAGYEQYFGPGTRLTVT.

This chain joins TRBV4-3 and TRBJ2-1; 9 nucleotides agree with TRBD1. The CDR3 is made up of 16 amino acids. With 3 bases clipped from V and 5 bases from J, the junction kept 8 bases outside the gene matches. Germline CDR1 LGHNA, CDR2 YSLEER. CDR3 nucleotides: TGCGCCAGCAGCCATGTGGACAGGGGAAGTGACAATGAGCAGTTCTTC. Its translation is CASSHVDRGSDNEQFF.

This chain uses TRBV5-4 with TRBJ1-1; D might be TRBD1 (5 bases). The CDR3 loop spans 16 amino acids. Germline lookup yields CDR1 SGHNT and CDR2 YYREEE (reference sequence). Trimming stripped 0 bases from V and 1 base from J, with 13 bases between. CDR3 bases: TGTGCCAGCAGCTTGGCTTGGGGGAGGGGGAACACTGAAGCTTTCTTT. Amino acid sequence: CASSLAWGRGNTEAFF.

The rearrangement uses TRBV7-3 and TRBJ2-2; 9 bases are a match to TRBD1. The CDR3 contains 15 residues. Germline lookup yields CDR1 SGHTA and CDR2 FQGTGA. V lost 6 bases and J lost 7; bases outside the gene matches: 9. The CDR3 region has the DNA TGTGCCAGCAGACCACCGGGACAGGGTAGCGGGGAGCTGTTTTTT. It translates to CASRPPGQGSGELFF.

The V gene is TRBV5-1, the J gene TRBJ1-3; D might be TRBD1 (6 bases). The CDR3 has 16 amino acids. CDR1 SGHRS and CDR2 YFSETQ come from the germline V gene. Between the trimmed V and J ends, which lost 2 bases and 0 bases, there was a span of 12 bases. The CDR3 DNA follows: TGCGCCAGCAGCTTTAGTACGGGGGCCTCTGGAAACACCATATATTTT. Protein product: CASSFSTGASGNTIYF.

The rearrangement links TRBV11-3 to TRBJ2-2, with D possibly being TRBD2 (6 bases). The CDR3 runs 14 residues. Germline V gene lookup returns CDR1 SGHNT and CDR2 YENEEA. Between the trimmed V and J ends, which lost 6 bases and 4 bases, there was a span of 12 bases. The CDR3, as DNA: TGTGCCAGCAGACTTAACGGGGGCACCGGGGAGCTGTTTTTT. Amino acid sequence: CASRLNGGTGELFF.

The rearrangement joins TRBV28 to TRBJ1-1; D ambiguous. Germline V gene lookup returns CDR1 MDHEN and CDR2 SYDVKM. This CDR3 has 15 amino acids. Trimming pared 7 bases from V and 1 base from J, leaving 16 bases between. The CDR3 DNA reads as TGTGCCAGCACTTGGTCGACTCGGAGGAACACTGAAGCTTTCTTT. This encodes CASTWSTRRNTEAFF.

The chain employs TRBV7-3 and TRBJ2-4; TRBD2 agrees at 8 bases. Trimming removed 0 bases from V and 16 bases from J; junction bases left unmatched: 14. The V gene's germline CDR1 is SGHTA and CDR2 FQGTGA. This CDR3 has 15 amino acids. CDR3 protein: CASSLTGRGAGPVYF. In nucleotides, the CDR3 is TGTGCCAGCAGCTTAACCGGGAGGGGGGCAGGCCCGGTTTACTTC.

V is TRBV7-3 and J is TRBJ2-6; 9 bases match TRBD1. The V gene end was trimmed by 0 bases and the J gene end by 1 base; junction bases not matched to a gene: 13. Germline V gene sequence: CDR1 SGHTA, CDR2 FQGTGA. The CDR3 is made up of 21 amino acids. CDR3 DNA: TGTGCCAGCAGCTTAACGTATTCGGGACAGGGTGTGTGGTCTGGGGCCAACGTCCTGACTTTC. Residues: CASSLTYSGQGVWSGANVLTF.

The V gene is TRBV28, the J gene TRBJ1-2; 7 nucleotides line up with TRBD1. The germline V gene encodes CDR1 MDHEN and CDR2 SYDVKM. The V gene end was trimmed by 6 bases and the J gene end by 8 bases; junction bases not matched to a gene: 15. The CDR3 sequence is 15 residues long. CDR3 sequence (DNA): TGTGCCAGCAGCCCACCAGGGGGACAACTGTCAGGCTACACCTTC. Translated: CASSPPGGQLSGYTF.

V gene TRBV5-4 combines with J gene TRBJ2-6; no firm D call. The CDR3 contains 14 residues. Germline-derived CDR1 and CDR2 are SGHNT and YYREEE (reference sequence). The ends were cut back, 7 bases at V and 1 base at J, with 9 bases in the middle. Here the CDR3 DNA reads TGTGCCAGCGAGGAACAGTCTGGGGCCAACGTCCTGACTTTC. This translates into CASEEQSGANVLTF. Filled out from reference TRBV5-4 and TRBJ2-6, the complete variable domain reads ETGVTQSPTHLIKTRGQQVTLRCSSQSGHNTVSWYQQALGQGPQFIFQYYREEENGRGNFPPRFSGLQFPNYSSELNVNALELDDSALYLCASEEQSGANVLTFGAGSRLTVL.

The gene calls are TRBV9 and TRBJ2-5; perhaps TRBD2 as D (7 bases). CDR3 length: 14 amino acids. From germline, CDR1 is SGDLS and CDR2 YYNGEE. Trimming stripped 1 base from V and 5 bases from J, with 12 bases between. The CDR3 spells CASSVTGGPETQYF. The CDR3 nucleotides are TGTGCCAGCAGCGTAACCGGGGGGCCGGAGACCCAGTACTTC.

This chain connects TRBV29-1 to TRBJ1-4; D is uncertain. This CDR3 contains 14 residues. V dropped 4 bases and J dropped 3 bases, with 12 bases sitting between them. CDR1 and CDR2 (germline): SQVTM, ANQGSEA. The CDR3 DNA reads TGCAGCGTTGGGCCAATGGGCTCTAATGAAAAACTGTTTTTT. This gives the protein CSVGPMGSNEKLFF.

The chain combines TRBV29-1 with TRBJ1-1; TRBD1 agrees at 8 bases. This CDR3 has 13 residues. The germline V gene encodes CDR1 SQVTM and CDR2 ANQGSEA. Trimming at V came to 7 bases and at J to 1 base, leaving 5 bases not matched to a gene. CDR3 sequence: CSAQGAPNTEAFF. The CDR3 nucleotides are TGCAGCGCCCAGGGGGCGCCGAACACTGAAGCTTTCTTT.